Given below is one T cell receptor (beta chain) in context. The antigen remains undetermined. Trimming shortened V by 3 bases and J by 2 bases, and 14 bases separated the two germline ends. Looked up from germline, CDR1 is SGHAT and CDR2 is FQNNGV. The CDR3 runs to 15 residues. This entry comes from a study of response to subunit inactivated influenza vaccine. General study findings and limits: Seasonal influenza vaccination, on each occasion, was suggested by the authors to recruit few new T cells.

TCRdb re-called the RT-PCR reads with MiXCR, one entry per CDR3 protein. The sample gives around 470,000 distinct CDR3 sequences, approximately 7.8% of which show up once; about an eighth is in the top ten. This sample comprised PBMCs from blood, obtained less than 30 months after vaccination. The receptor's source is a man between 45 and 75 years old who received an inactivated influenza vaccine. The chain couples TRBV11-2 to TRBJ2-7; TRBD1 or TRBD2 may be the D gene (5 bases each). DNA for the CDR3: TGTGCCAGCAGCTTTGGTGGGGGATTCCCCTACGAGCAGTACTTC. This sequence encodes CASSFGGGFPYEQYF.